The 18 T cell receptor beta chains reported below all come from one sample, sequenced in a study of early T cells in non-severe SARS-CoV-2 infection. One entry per CDR3 protein results from TCRdb running MiXCR on the 5' RACE reads. Found here are tens of thousands of distinct CDR3 sequences, around a tenth of them singletons; the top ten hold around 8%. Specimen: whole blood, collected at baseline. The receptors derive from an adult who was a healthcare worker with PCR-confirmed SARS-CoV-2 infection or an uninfected control (not recorded which).

In its sample, this clonotype was seen once. The chain couples TRBV6-5 to TRBJ2-3, with D possibly matching TRBD2 (6 bases). Trimming took off 6 bases at V and 5 bases at J, with 12 bases between the two ends. CDR3 length: 13 residues. The germline gives CDR1 MNHEY, CDR2 SVGAGI. CDR3 loop: CASRLPGRDTQYF. The CDR3 nucleotides read TGTGCCAGCAGACTCCCCGGGAGAGATACGCAGTATTTT.

This clonotype was recorded many times. This sequence joins TRBV24-1 and TRBJ2-6; D is undetermined. Germline V gene data show CDR1 as KGHDR and CDR2 as SFDVKD. Trimming removed 6 bases from V and 4 bases from J, with 6 bases in between. This CDR3 spans 13 amino acids. The CDR3 spells CATSPWGANVLTF. The CDR3 nucleotides are TGTGCCACCAGTCCTTGGGGGGCCAACGTCCTGACTTTC.

The chain joins TRBV7-9 to TRBJ2-1; D gene ambiguous. Germline CDR1 SEHNR, CDR2 FQNEAQ (reference sequence). The ends were cut back, 5 bases at V and 5 bases at J, with 1 base in the middle. The CDR3 is 10 amino acids. Here the CDR3 reads CASSHNEQFF. In nucleotides, the CDR3 is TGTGCCAGCAGCCACAATGAGCAGTTCTTC.

The rearrangement uses TRBV18 and TRBJ2-7; D assignment may be TRBD1 or TRBD2 (5 bases each). Germline V gene sequence: CDR1 KGHSH, CDR2 LQKENI. This CDR3 region has 14 residues. V was clipped by 3 bases and J by 2 bases, with 11 bases between them. The CDR3 nucleotides are TGTGCCAGCTCACCCACCGGGACGGCCTACGAGCAGTACTTC. It translates to CASSPTGTAYEQYF.

This clonotype was seen a few times. The V gene is TRBV6-1, the J gene TRBJ2-7; D gene ambiguous. Per germline, CDR1 MNHNS and CDR2 SASEGT. The CDR3 has 16 residues. Trimming pared 7 bases from V and 0 bases from J, leaving 19 bases between. The CDR3 DNA reads TGTGCCAGCAAACTGTCGTTGGCGGCGAGCTCCTACGAGCAGTACTTC. Protein product: CASKLSLAASSYEQYF.

This clonotype has at least ten counts. V gene TRBV5-5 combines with J gene TRBJ1-3; no clear D. The length of the CDR3 is 14 residues. CDR1 is SGHKS, CDR2 YYEKEE, per germline (reference sequence). V shed 6 bases and J shed 2 bases, with 12 bases lying between them. The CDR3 loop reads CASTQWNAGNTIYF. CDR3 coding DNA: TGTGCCAGCACCCAGTGGAATGCTGGAAACACCATATATTTT.

This clonotype was observed at least ten times. V and J are TRBV11-3 and TRBJ2-5; D perhaps matches TRBD2 (6 bases). Germline loops: CDR1 SGHNT, CDR2 YENEEA. The CDR3 is 14 residues long. Trimming left V 3 bases short and J 5 bases short, with 13 bases between. As DNA, the CDR3 is TGTGCCAGCAGCTTTTTGACGGGGAGGGAGACCCAGTACTTC. Its translation is CASSFLTGRETQYF.

This clonotype appeared a few times. The chain links TRBV19 to TRBJ2-7; D is undetermined. CDR3 length equals 13 residues. V was clipped by 5 bases and J by 3 bases, with 11 bases between them. Germline CDR1 reads LNHDA; CDR2 reads SQIVND (reference sequence). In nucleotides, the CDR3 is TGTGCCAGTAGTTCCGGCGTTCTCTACGAGCAGTACTTC. Translation: CASSSGVLYEQYF.

This clonotype has only a few counts. The gene calls are TRBV7-9 and TRBJ1-5; D gene ambiguous. Germline CDR1 and CDR2: SEHNR and FQNEAQ (reference sequence). Trimming removed 3 bases from V and 5 bases from J, with 11 bases in between. This CDR3 comprises 14 residues. CDR3 region: CASSFDNSDQPQHF. CDR3 sequence (DNA): TGTGCCAGCAGCTTCGACAACTCCGATCAGCCCCAGCATTTT.

This clonotype has a handful of counts. The rearrangement links TRBV7-6 to TRBJ2-5, with TRBD2 matching 7 bases. The CDR3 totals 15 residues. Trimming cost V 2 bases and J 3 bases; bases outside gene matches: 6. Germline V gene data show CDR1 as SGHVS and CDR2 as FNYEAQ. CDR3: CASSLSTSGEETQYF. In DNA, the CDR3 is TGTGCCAGCAGCTTATCGACAAGCGGGGAAGAGACCCAGTACTTC. The variable domain in full, with the rest retrieved from reference TRBV7-6 and TRBJ2-5, is GAGVSQSPRYKVTKRGQDVALRCDPISGHVSLYWYRQALGQGPEFLTYFNYEAQQDKSGLPNDRFSAERPEGSISTLTIQRTEQRDSAMYRCASSLSTSGEETQYFGPGTRLLVL.

The rearrangement joins TRBV27 to TRBJ2-2; D might be TRBD1 or TRBD2, each matching 5 bases. Deletions cut 7 bases from V and 4 bases from J, with 13 bases between. The CDR3 sequence is 14 residues long. The germline gives CDR1 MNHEY, CDR2 SMNVEV (reference sequence). In DNA form, the CDR3 reads TGTGCCAGCATTGGGTGGGGGAGCACCGGGGAGCTGTTTTTT. Protein product: CASIGWGSTGELFF.

The rearrangement uses TRBV20-1 and TRBJ2-3; possibly TRBD1 or TRBD2 for D (6 bases each). Germline CDR1 reads DFQATT; CDR2 reads SNEGSKA (reference sequence). This CDR3 is 15 amino acids long. CDR3 sequence (DNA): TGCAGCGGGGGCGCTCAGCCGTCTAGCACAGATACGCAGTATTTT. Encoded protein: CSGGAQPSSTDTQYF.

In its sample, this clonotype was seen a few times. The CDR3 is CASSLRGTFDTDTQYF. CDR3 bases: TGCGCCAGCAGCCTTCGCGGGACTTTCGACACAGATACGCAGTATTTT. This sequence joins TRBV5-1 and TRBJ2-3; D is perhaps TRBD2 (6 bases). The CDR3 is 16 residues long. The V gene lost 4 bases and the J gene lost 2 bases, with 17 bases spanning the gap. Germline V gives CDR1 SGHRS, CDR2 YFSETQ.

This clonotype was counted many times. The rearrangement links TRBV20-1 to TRBJ1-1; no reliable D call. V shed 3 bases and J shed 0 bases, with 8 bases lying between them. Looked up from germline, CDR1 is DFQATT and CDR2 is SNEGSKA (reference sequence). The CDR3 extends over 13 amino acids. CDR3 sequence reads: CSASRILNTEAFF. The CDR3 DNA reads as TGCAGTGCTAGCAGAATACTGAACACTGAAGCTTTCTTT.

The table lists this clonotype with a few counts. CDR3 in amino acids: CASNDPGQGENTEAFF. CDR3 in DNA: TGTGCCAGCAACGACCCCGGACAGGGAGAAAACACTGAAGCTTTCTTT. The V gene is TRBV6-2 or TRBV6-3, the J gene TRBJ1-1; TRBD1 agrees at 8 bases. This CDR3 region has 16 residues. V shed 7 bases and J 2 bases; nucleotides not matched to a gene: 12. Germline CDR1 reads MNHEY; CDR2 reads SVGEGT.

This clonotype was seen repeatedly, ten times or more. The CDR3 DNA reads as TGCGCCAGCAGCTTCGTTAGCGGAAGCTACAATGAGCAGTTCTTC. Its protein is CASSFVSGSYNEQFF. V and J are TRBV5-1 and TRBJ2-1; TRBD2 is a possible D gene (6 bases). Trimming cost V 2 bases and J 3 bases, with 12 bases left between them. Germline V lookup: CDR1 SGHRS, CDR2 YFSETQ. This CDR3 region has 15 residues.

This sequence joins TRBV9 and TRBJ2-7; 7 nucleotides match TRBD1. V was pared by 6 bases and J by 0 bases, with 9 bases of the junction left unmatched. Germline V gene sequence: CDR1 SGDLS, CDR2 YYNGEE. The CDR3 covers 15 residues. The DNA of the CDR3 is TGTGCCAGCACCCCCGACAGGGACCCCTCCTACGAGCAGTACTTC. Translating it yields CASTPDRDPSYEQYF.

This chain uses TRBV4-3 with TRBJ1-6; D is possibly TRBD1 (6 bases). The germline V gene has CDR1 LGHNA and CDR2 YSLEER. Trimming removed 4 bases from V and 8 bases from J, with 9 bases in between. The CDR3 runs 13 residues. CDR3 protein: CASSRGADSPLHF. The CDR3 coding sequence is TGCGCCAGCAGCCGGGGGGCGGATTCACCCCTCCACTTT.